This is a list of T cell receptor beta chains from one sample in a study of spatial heterogeneity in lung cancer. Each CDR3 protein is one row after TCRdb ran MiXCR on the 5' RACE reads. The repertoire includes about 39,000 distinct CDR3 sequences, approximately 3% of them detected once, and roughly 35% sits in the top ten. The sample was normal lung tissue next to the tumor, taken at surgery. These receptors were taken from a male donor with early-stage non-small cell lung cancer. Both conserved end residues are part of each CDR3. A D gene is named only where the DNA matches it firmly. A clone size is listed for some rows: how often the clone was seen (once, few, many), or a class if it is expanded.

clone_size,j_call,v_call,d_call,cdr3_nt,cdr3_aa
many,TRBJ1-5,TRBV4-2,-,TGTGCCAGCAGCCAAGATGTAGGGAACAATCAGCCCCAGCATTTT,CASSQDVGNNQPQHF
many,TRBJ2-5,TRBV5-1,-,TGCGCCAGCAGCTTGGCACACCAAGAGACCCAGTACTTC,CASSLAHQETQYF
many,TRBJ2-3,TRBV7-8,TRBD1,TGTGCCAGCAGCTCAGACAGGGCTAGCACAGATACGCAGTATTTT,CASSSDRASTDTQYF
-,TRBJ1-5,TRBV28,TRBD1,TGTGCCAGCAGTTCAGGGGGGAGCAATCAGCCCCAGCATTTT,CASSSGGSNQPQHF
many,TRBJ1-1,TRBV6-1,-,TGTGCCAGCACGGGACAAAATCTTATGAACACTGAAGCTTTCTTT,CASTGQNLMNTEAFF
many,TRBJ2-7,TRBV4-2,TRBD1,TGTGCCAGCAGGGTCAGGGACAGGAAGGAGTACGAGCAGTACTTC,CASRVRDRKEYEQYF
medium-sized,TRBJ2-7,TRBV27,-,TGTGCCAGCAGTTTGGGCACGTACTACGAGCAGTACTTC,CASSLGTYYEQYF
few,TRBJ1-1,TRBV28,-,TGTGCCAGCAGTTCCAGCCATGCTGAAGCTTTCTTT,CASSSSHAEAFF
many,TRBJ2-2,TRBV20-1,TRBD2,TGCAGTGCTAGAGAGAGGGGACTAGCGGGGAACACCGGGGAGCTGTTTTTT,CSARERGLAGNTGELFF
large,TRBJ1-1,TRBV7-6,-,TGTGCCAGCAGCTCGGCCCCAGGTGTTGACACTGAAGCTTTCTTT,CASSSAPGVDTEAFF
many,TRBJ2-1,TRBV7-9,-,TGTGCCAGCAGCCAGACAGGGAGGTTTAATGAGCAGTTCTTC,CASSQTGRFNEQFF